This T cell receptor (beta chain) derives from a study of shared clonotypes between healthy human individuals. V was pared by 7 bases and J by 0 bases, with 13 bases between. This CDR3 spans 16 amino acids. From germline, CDR1 is SNHLY and CDR2 FYNNEI. Assay used: immunoSEQ multiplex PCR; TCRdb lists only in-frame clones, some missing. The profile shows some 980,000 clones, approximately 80% of them singletons. This clone was detected only once. The sequenced sample was memory CD4+ T cells sorted from blood. Subset reported: CD45RA-negative fraction. This chain links TRBV2 with TRBJ2-6; D not certain. This sequence originates from a man aged 18 to 29 in good health. CDR3 in amino acids: CASNLRPSSGANVLTF. The CDR3, as DNA: TGTGCCAGCAACCTCCGGCCTTCCTCTGGGGCCAACGTCCTGACTTTC.